The 22 T cell receptor beta chains below were found in one sample sequenced in a study of human T cells and chemical hapten exposure. TCRdb itself ran the RACE reads through MiXCR, one entry per CDR3 protein. The sample shows tens of thousands of distinct CDR3 sequences, about 11% of them seen only once. Time point here: patch test 1, 2 weeks after DPC sensitization. Treatment meaning: therapeutic diphenylcyclopropenone sensitization with weekly scalp DPC. The sample in question was whole blood, obtained in connection with sensitization to the hapten diphenylcyclopropenone (DPC). All receptors come from a man in his forties with alopecia areata. Some clones in this sample may be carry-over from other donors' samples.

In its sample, this clonotype was seen once. CDR3 sequence reads: CSVVPSGSYEQYF. The CDR3 DNA is TGCAGCGTTGTCCCTAGCGGGAGCTACGAGCAGTACTTC. J is TRBJ2-7 and V is TRBV29-1; 10 bases are shared with TRBD2. V trimming: 4 bases; J trimming: 3 bases; junction bases outside the gene matches: 3. CDR1 and CDR2 (germline): SQVTM, ANQGSEA. The length of the CDR3 is 13 residues.

This clonotype was detected many times. This rearrangement joins TRBV4-2 to TRBJ1-6; D gene uncertain. This CDR3 region has 16 residues. CDR1 and CDR2 from the germline V gene are LGHNA and YNFKEQ. V lost 0 bases and J lost 4, with 10 bases in between. The CDR3 nucleotides are TGTGCCAGCAGCCAAGATCTCACAGCTTATAATTCACCCCTCCACTTT. It encodes CASSQDLTAYNSPLHF.

V is TRBV10-3 and J is TRBJ1-5; tentative D call: TRBD1 (5 bases). CDR3 length: 15 residues. V lost 6 bases, J lost 0 bases, and 12 bases lay in between. Germline CDR1 reads ENHRY; CDR2 reads SYGVKD. The CDR3 loop is CAIRRGLDSNQPQHF. The DNA for the CDR3 is TGTGCCATCAGGAGGGGACTCGATAGCAATCAGCCCCAGCATTTT.

With respect to this clonotype: This may arise from a read error, as a much more abundant clone is one base away. CDR3 bases: TGTGCCAGTAGTCTCGGGGCCTCACCAGAAGACCAGTACTTC. Translation: CASSLGASPEDQYF. The V call is TRBV19, the J call TRBJ2-5, with D perhaps given as TRBD1 or TRBD2 (5 bases each). CDR3 length equals 14 residues. CDR1 and CDR2 from the germline V gene are LNHDA and SQIVND (reference sequence). Deletions cut 5 bases from V and 10 bases from J, with 20 bases between.

This chain links TRBV18 with TRBJ1-4; D is uncertain. The CDR3 length is 15 residues. Per the germline V gene, CDR1 is KGHSH and CDR2 is LQKENI. The ends were cut back, 3 bases at V and 8 bases at J, with 16 bases in the middle. CDR3 residues: CASSPRPPGWEKLFF. The CDR3 bases are TGTGCCAGCTCACCCCGGCCTCCCGGTTGGGAAAAACTGTTTTTT.

The rearrangement uses TRBV5-1 and TRBJ2-7; unclear D gene. CDR3 length: 13 residues. Germline V CDR1 and CDR2: SGHRS, YFSETQ. Deletions cut 5 bases from V and 6 bases from J, with 15 bases between. The DNA for the CDR3 is TGCGCCAGCAGGCTCTCTGACTCTTCCGAGCAGTACGTC. Amino acids: CASRLSDSSEQYV.

This clonotype has a count of ten or more. The chain has TRBV7-2 and TRBJ1-1; possible D gene TRBD1, 6 bases. CDR1 and CDR2 from the germline V gene are SGHTA and FQGNSA. The CDR3 runs to 14 residues. V was shortened by 4 bases and J by 6 bases, with 15 bases between the two germline ends. The CDR3 coding sequence is TGTGCCAGCAGCTCACAGGGCGGTAGCGCTGAAGCTTTCTTT. Its protein is CASSSQGGSAEAFF.

This clonotype was recorded a few times. The rearrangement uses TRBV2 and TRBJ2-5; a weak D match, TRBD2 (5 bases). The germline CDR1 and CDR2 sequences are SNHLY and FYNNEI. Trimming cost V 7 bases and J 1 base, with 10 bases left between them. This CDR3 is built from 13 residues. The CDR3 coding sequence is TGTGCCAGCATTCCGCGGGCCCAAGAGACCCAGTACTTC. It is translated as CASIPRAQETQYF.

Within the sample, this clonotype is medium-sized (0.01 to 0.1%). The chain links TRBV3-1 to TRBJ2-1; D gene ambiguous. There are 16 residues in the CDR3. Germline CDR1 is LGHDT and CDR2 is YNNKEL (reference sequence). V dropped 3 bases and J dropped 0 bases, with 12 bases sitting between them. The CDR3 loop reads CASSHRGTFSYNEQFF. CDR3 DNA: TGTGCCAGCAGCCACCGCGGAACCTTCTCCTACAATGAGCAGTTCTTC.

This clonotype was seen a few times. The chain couples TRBV12-3 or TRBV12-4 to TRBJ2-3, with D perhaps TRBD2 (5 bases). Trimming cost V 5 bases and J 4 bases, with 22 bases left between them. This CDR3 comprises 17 residues. CDR3 in amino acids: CASSPVKIATIADTQYF. The DNA of the CDR3 is TGTGCCAGCAGTCCCGTCAAGATAGCGACGATTGCAGATACGCAGTATTTT.

The V and J genes are TRBV5-1 and TRBJ2-2; D is possibly TRBD1 or TRBD2 (5 bases each). Germline CDR1 and CDR2: SGHRS and YFSETQ. V dropped 1 base and J dropped 3 bases, with 7 bases sitting between them. CDR3 length equals 14 residues. The CDR3 DNA is TGCGCCAGCAGCTTGAAGGGACACACCGGGGAGCTGTTTTTT. Its translation is CASSLKGHTGELFF.

This rearrangement joins TRBV7-2 to TRBJ2-3, with 10 bases fitting TRBD2. V lost 5 bases and J lost 3; bases outside the gene matches: 11. CDR3 length: 17 amino acids. Germline V gene sequence: CDR1 SGHTA, CDR2 FQGNSA. Here the CDR3 DNA reads TGTGCCAGCAGCCCCCGGGGGCAGCGGGAGGGGACAGATACGCAGTATTTT. It encodes CASSPRGQREGTDTQYF.

This clonotype was seen a handful of times. This rearrangement joins TRBV7-2 to TRBJ1-6; D is unresolved. The CDR3 covers 14 residues. The germline V gene has CDR1 SGHTA and CDR2 FQGNSA. The V and J ends lost 3 bases and 9 bases respectively, with 12 bases between them. The CDR3, as DNA: TGTGCCAGCAGCTTTGGAGGGATTAGTTCACCCCTCCACTTT. Residues: CASSFGGISSPLHF.

This clonotype turned up a few times. This chain connects TRBV18 to TRBJ2-1; D is uncertain. V lost 0 bases and J lost 5, with 14 bases in between. The CDR3 is 16 residues long. Germline CDR1 KGHSH, CDR2 LQKENI. CDR3 DNA sequence: TGTGCCAGCTCACCACCGTCTCCCAGAGTAAACAATGAGCAGTTCTTC. It translates to CASSPPSPRVNNEQFF.

This clonotype has more than one count but fewer than ten. This sequence joins TRBV29-1 and TRBJ2-3; no definite D call. The CDR3 loop spans 12 amino acids. V was clipped by 7 bases and J by 0 bases, with 8 bases between them. CDR1 and CDR2 (germline): SQVTM, ANQGSEA. The CDR3 nucleotides read TGCAGCGCACACGTCAGCACAGATACGCAGTATTTT. Translated, it gives CSAHVSTDTQYF.

The V call is TRBV29-1, the J call TRBJ1-2; D gene ambiguous. The germline V and J ends were trimmed by 3 bases and 1 base, with 6 bases remaining between them. This CDR3 is 12 amino acids long. Per the germline V gene, CDR1 is SQVTM and CDR2 is ANQGSEA. Written as DNA, the CDR3 is TGCAGCGTTGAGTCACTTAACTATGGCTACACCTTC. It specifies CSVESLNYGYTF. Filled out from reference TRBV29-1 and TRBJ1-2, the complete variable domain reads SAVISQKPSRDICQRGTSLTIQCQVDSQVTMMFWYRQQPGQSLTLIATANQGSEATYESGFVIDKFPISRPNLTFSTLTVSNMSPEDSSIYLCSVESLNYGYTFGSGTRLTVV.

This clonotype was detected only a few times. The chain uses TRBV6-5 and TRBJ2-3, with D unclear. The CDR3 length is 15 residues. Trimming left V 6 bases short and J 4 bases short, with 17 bases between. Per germline, CDR1 MNHEY and CDR2 SVGAGI. CDR3 sequence: CASSPRPPQPDTQYF. Here the CDR3 DNA reads TGTGCCAGCAGCCCCCGGCCACCCCAGCCAGATACGCAGTATTTT.

This clonotype came up a few times. J is TRBJ1-6 and V is TRBV5-1; TRBD1 aligns across 9 bases. Trimming took 5 bases from V and 8 from J; bases not matched to a gene: 2. The CDR3 runs 13 residues. CDR1 and CDR2 (germline): SGHRS, YFSETQ. CDR3 sequence: CASRRTGDSPLHF. The CDR3, as DNA: TGCGCCAGCAGACGGACAGGGGATTCACCCCTCCACTTT.

This clonotype turned up a few times. This chain uses TRBV5-1 with TRBJ1-2; TRBD1 matches 11 bases. V lost 5 bases to trimming and J lost 2 bases; unmatched junction nucleotides: 5. Germline values: CDR1 SGHRS, CDR2 YFSETQ. The CDR3 is made up of 15 amino acids. As DNA, the CDR3 is TGCGCCAGCAGGCGGACAGGGGGCCTAAACTATGGCTACACCTTC. The encoded protein is CASRRTGGLNYGYTF.

The chain couples TRBV18 to TRBJ2-1; 10 bases fit TRBD2. Germline lookup yields CDR1 KGHSH and CDR2 LQKENI. The CDR3 is 14 residues long. V lost 3 bases, J lost 12 bases, and 8 bases stayed unmatched. CDR3 sequence: CASSPRKREGTQFF. The CDR3 DNA sequence: TGTGCCAGCTCACCGCGCAAGCGGGAGGGTACGCAGTTCTTC.

This clonotype was seen a handful of times. The V gene is TRBV28, the J gene TRBJ1-2, with D possibly being TRBD1 (5 bases). The CDR3 covers 11 residues. Trimming removed 3 bases from V and 6 bases from J, with 5 bases in between. In germline, CDR1 is MDHEN, CDR2 SYDVKM. The DNA for the CDR3 is TGTGCCAGCAGTTTCAGGGATGGCTACACCTTC. Amino acid sequence: CASSFRDGYTF.

The chain couples TRBV9 to TRBJ2-1; 16 bases are shared with TRBD2. Trimming at V came to 0 bases and at J to 0 bases, leaving 6 bases not matched to a gene. This CDR3 has 20 residues. Germline lookup yields CDR1 SGDLS and CDR2 YYNGEE. CDR3: CASSVGGLAGGPGSYNEQFF. In DNA form, the CDR3 reads TGTGCCAGCAGCGTAGGGGGACTAGCGGGAGGGCCAGGCTCCTACAATGAGCAGTTCTTC.